This T cell receptor beta chain was obtained from a study of T-cell reconstitution after alpha-beta-depleted transplantation in children. Preparation of the TCRbeta library used unique molecular identifiers. TCRdb ran MiXCR on the PCR reads and lists one entry per CDR3 protein. The table lists some 350,000 distinct CDR3 sequences, around 15% of them singletons, with about 41% in the top ten. The CDR3 totals 18 residues. V lost 7 bases, J lost 10 bases, and 23 bases stayed unmatched. The sequenced sample was PBMCs, mostly from graft donor cells, obtained 360 days after TCRalphabeta/CD19-depleted stem cell transplant. This clonotype was sampled from a male patient between 2 and 10 years old who had a stem cell transplant for acute lymphoblastic leukemia, so the T cells may come from the graft donor. The chain has TRBV12-3 or TRBV12-4 and TRBJ2-1; 9 bases fit TRBD2. As DNA, the CDR3 is TGTGCCAGCACCCTGGGCACGGGAGTAGCGGGAGCGGCCGGGGAGCAGTTCTTC. This gives the protein CASTLGTGVAGAAGEQFF.